Listed below are T cell receptor beta chains from one sample, sequenced in a study of cytomegalovirus exposure and HLA in healthy donors. The protocol was immunoSEQ multiplex PCR, while the TCRdb copy is restricted to in-frame clones and leaves out a portion. Of roughly 150,000 clones in the sample, 80% are singletons; the top ten hold about 15%. Material for sequencing was PBMCs. The receptors come from a woman in her forties in good health and CMV-seronegative. CDR3s include the opening cysteine and the closing phenylalanine or tryptophan. Each record gives: V gene, D gene, clone size, J gene, CDR3 length, CDR3 protein, CDR3 DNA. The D gene is left open where the match is weak. Some rows have no size entry. The others give once, few or many, or a class for an expanded clone.

TRBV30	TRBD1	NA	TRBJ1-1	15	CAWPNRGLEYTEAFF	TGTGCCTGGCCCAATAGGGGGCTCGAGTACACTGAAGCTTTCTTT
TRBV28	NA	NA	TRBJ2-7	13	CASLPGGSYEQYF	TGTGCCAGCCTCCCAGGGGGGTCTTACGAGCAGTACTTC
TRBV5-1	TRBD1	NA	TRBJ1-1	14	CASSPGQGGTEAFF	TGCGCCAGCAGCCCCGGACAGGGAGGGACTGAAGCTTTCTTT
TRBV2	NA	NA	TRBJ2-7	15	CASSEFPDSVRLQYF	TGTGCCAGCAGTGAATTTCCCGACAGCGTACGATTGCAGTACTTC
TRBV7-8	TRBD2	NA	TRBJ2-1	16	CASSRTSGGSYNEQFF	TGTGCCAGCAGCCGGACTAGCGGGGGTTCCTACAATGAGCAGTTCTTC
TRBV2	TRBD1	NA	TRBJ1-2	13	CASSVQGVDGYTF	TGTGCCAGCAGCGTCCAGGGGGTCGATGGCTACACCTTC
TRBV7-3	NA	NA	TRBJ2-7	9	CASPPGQYF	TGTGCCAGCCCCCCGGGACAATACTTC
TRBV7-9	TRBD1	NA	TRBJ2-1	12	CASEQGFDEQFF	TGTGCATCAGAACAGGGGTTTGATGAGCAGTTCTTC
TRBV7-9	TRBD1	NA	TRBJ2-7	15	CSSSPDRGSIYEQYF	TGTTCCAGCAGCCCGGACAGGGGTTCTATTTACGAGCAGTACTTC
TRBV28	NA	NA	TRBJ1-1	13	CASSPPGANEAFF	TGTGCCAGCAGCCCCCCTGGGGCGAATGAAGCTTTCTTT
TRBV11-3	NA	NA	TRBJ1-6	14	CASSSGLTNSPLHF	TGTGCCAGCAGCTCGGGACTGACTAATTCACCCCTCCACTTT
TRBV7-2	NA	once	TRBJ1-4	15	CASSLTIQGDEKLFF	TGTGCCAGCAGCCTGACGATCCAGGGTGATGAAAAACTGTTTTTT
TRBV6-1	NA	NA	TRBJ1-5	15	CASSEVGATNQPQHF	TGTGCCAGCAGTGAAGTTGGGGCGACCAATCAGCCCCAGCATTTT
TRBV30	NA	NA	TRBJ2-7	12	CAWSRGGHEQYF	TGTGCCTGGAGTAGGGGGGGTCACGAGCAGTACTTC
TRBV5-4	NA	NA	TRBJ2-5	14	CASSLSPYQETQYF	TGTGCCAGCAGCTTGTCCCCTTACCAAGAGACCCAGTACTTC